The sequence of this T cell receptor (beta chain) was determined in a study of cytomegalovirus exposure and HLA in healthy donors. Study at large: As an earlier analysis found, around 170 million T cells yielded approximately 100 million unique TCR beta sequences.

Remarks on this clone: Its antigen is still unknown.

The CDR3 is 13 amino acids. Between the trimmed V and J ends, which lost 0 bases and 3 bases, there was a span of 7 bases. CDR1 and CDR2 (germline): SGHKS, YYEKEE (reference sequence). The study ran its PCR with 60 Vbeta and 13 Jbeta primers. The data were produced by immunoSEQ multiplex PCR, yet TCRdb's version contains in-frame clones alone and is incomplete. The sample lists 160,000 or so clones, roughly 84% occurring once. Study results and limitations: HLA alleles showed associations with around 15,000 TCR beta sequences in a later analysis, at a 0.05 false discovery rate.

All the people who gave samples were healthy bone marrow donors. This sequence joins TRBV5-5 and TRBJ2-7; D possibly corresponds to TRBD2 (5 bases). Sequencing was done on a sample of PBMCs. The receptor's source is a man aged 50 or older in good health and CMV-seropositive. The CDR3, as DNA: TGTGCCAGCAGCTTGGGAGGGATCTACGAGCAGTACTTC. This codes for CASSLGGIYEQYF. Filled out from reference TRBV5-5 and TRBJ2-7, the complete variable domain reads DAGVTQSPTHLIKTRGQQVTLRCSPISGHKSVSWYQQVLGQGPQFIFQYYEKEERGRGNFPDRFSARQFPNYSSELNVNALLLGDSALYLCASSLGGIYEQYFGPGTRLTVT.